The rows below give T cell receptor beta chains drawn from one sample of a study of CD8 T cells in ankylosing spondylitis. MiXCR was run by TCRdb on the 5' RACE reads, yielding one entry per CDR3 protein. There are 200,000 to 250,000 distinct CDR3 sequences in the sample; roughly a tenth occur only once, and roughly 23% lies in the top ten. What was sequenced was blood, either unsorted or a sorted T cell fraction (not recorded which). The origin of the receptors is a male donor with ankylosing spondylitis or in good health (not recorded which). Each CDR3 is given with its conserved first and last residue. Each record gives: D gene, clone size, V gene, J gene, CDR3 DNA, CDR3 protein. A D gene is named only where the DNA matches it firmly. Clone sizes are given selectively: once, few, many, or a class where the clone is expanded.

TRBD2	few	TRBV20-1	TRBJ2-5	TGCAGTGGTTTTGTAGCGGGGGAAGAGACCCAGTACTTC	CSGFVAGEETQYF
-	many	TRBV20-1	TRBJ2-4	TGCAGTGCTGAGGAAAGGGGTGCTGAGATTCAGTACTTC	CSAEERGAEIQYF
-	many	TRBV20-1	TRBJ2-7	TGCAGTGCCATTAGGATGGCTAGCGCGTCCTACGAGCAGTACTTC	CSAIRMASASYEQYF
-	many	TRBV29-1	TRBJ2-2	TGCAGCGTCAAAGGAGTTTCGAACACCGGGGAGCTGTTTTTT	CSVKGVSNTGELFF
-	few	TRBV21-1	TRBJ2-3	TGTGCCAGCAGCAAAAGTCGCGGCGTCCCGGCTCGGTATTTT	CASSKSRGVPARYF
TRBD2	-	TRBV7-2	TRBJ2-7	TGTGCCAGCAGCTTTAGCGGGGCCACCTACGAGCAGTACTTC	CASSFSGATYEQYF
TRBD1	few	TRBV6-1	TRBJ1-4	TGTGCCAGCCGATCGGGACAGTTTAATGAAAAACTGTTTTTT	CASRSGQFNEKLFF
-	many	TRBV20-1	TRBJ1-6	TGCAGTGGAACGGGGGGTCTCCAATCAACACCCCTCCACTTT	CSGTGGLQSTPLHF
-	many	TRBV29-1	TRBJ2-1	TGCAGCGTAGGGGGGGGGAATGAGCAGTTCTTC	CSVGGGNEQFF
TRBD1	few	TRBV7-2	TRBJ2-7	TGTGCCAGCAGCCTCCGGACCCAGGGGGCCGAGCAGTACTTC	CASSLRTQGAEQYF
TRBD2	many	TRBV20-1	TRBJ2-7	TGCAGTGCTGAAGATCCTAGCGGGGGGCTCTACGAGCAGTACTTC	CSAEDPSGGLYEQYF
-	many	TRBV10-3	TRBJ2-3	TGTGCCATCAGTGATGCCGAGTACGTTAGCACAGATACGCAGTATTTT	CAISDAEYVSTDTQYF
TRBD2	many	TRBV5-1	TRBJ2-5	TGCGCCAGCAGCTCCATCCTCGGGGGGAACGGAGAGACCCAGTACTTC	CASSSILGGNGETQYF
-	few	TRBV20-1	TRBJ2-3	TGCAGTGCCCCGAATAGGCCTACGGCAGATACGCAGTATTTT	CSAPNRPTADTQYF
-	many	TRBV7-9	TRBJ1-2	TGTGCCAGCAGCTTAGCCTTAGGGGAGAGCTATGGCTACACCTTC	CASSLALGESYGYTF
-	many	TRBV2	TRBJ2-1	TGTGCCAGCTCTATGTTGGGCTCCTACAATGAGCAGTTCTTC	CASSMLGSYNEQFF
TRBD1	many	TRBV5-6	TRBJ2-2	TGTGCCAGCAGCTGGGACAGGACCGGGGAGCTGTTTTTT	CASSWDRTGELFF
-	many	TRBV9	TRBJ2-1	TGTGCCAGCAGCCCTAACCTATGGGGGAATGAGCAGTTCTTC	CASSPNLWGNEQFF
-	few	TRBV20-1	TRBJ1-1	TGCAGTGCTAGGTGGGGAGACGACACTGAAGCTTTCTTT	CSARWGDDTEAFF
-	few	TRBV28	TRBJ2-1	TGTGCCAGCCGGTCCTACAATGAGCAGTTCTTC	CASRSYNEQFF
-	few	TRBV2	TRBJ1-5	TGTGCCAGCAGGCCCCCGGGACGGAACAATCAGCCCCAGCATTTT	CASRPPGRNNQPQHF
TRBD1	many	TRBV5-1	TRBJ2-2	TGCGCCAGCAGCGCGACAGGGTACACCGGGGAGCTGTTTTTT	CASSATGYTGELFF
-	many	TRBV7-9	TRBJ2-2	TGTGCCAGCTCGGTGGTAACCGGGGAGCTGTTTTTT	CASSVVTGELFF
TRBD1	-	TRBV3-1	TRBJ2-3	TGTGCCAGCAGCCAAGATCGAACATTCGGCGACAGGGGCCCAGATACGCAGTATTTT	CASSQDRTFGDRGPDTQYF
-	-	TRBV7-2	TRBJ1-5	TGTGCCAGCAGCTTGCGGGGGCCGGATCAGCCCCAGCATTTT	CASSLRGPDQPQHF
-	-	TRBV14	TRBJ2-5	TGTGCCAGCAGCCAAAGCGGGACCCAGTACTTC	CASSQSGTQYF
TRBD1	many	TRBV5-1	TRBJ2-7	TGCGCCAGCAGCTTGGAGGGACAGAGCTCCTACGAGCAGTACTTC	CASSLEGQSSYEQYF
-	-	TRBV11-1	TRBJ1-1	TGTGCCAGCCGGAGAGAGATGAACACTGAAGCTTTCTTT	CASRREMNTEAFF
TRBD2	-	TRBV20-1	TRBJ2-1	TGCAGTGCTAGAGATCGGGTACTAGCGGGGACCAACAATGAGCAGTTCTTC	CSARDRVLAGTNNEQFF
TRBD1	-	TRBV12-3/TRBV12-4	TRBJ2-6	TGTGCCAGCAGTTTGGGACAGAACTCTGGGGCCAACGTCCTGACTTTC	CASSLGQNSGANVLTF
-	-	TRBV20-1	TRBJ2-3	TGCAGTGCCCCCACCGGGGCTGGCCTTAGCACAGATACGCAGTATTTT	CSAPTGAGLSTDTQYF
TRBD2	many	TRBV5-1	TRBJ2-1	TGCGCCAGCAGCTTGGGCCCTAGCGGCAACAATGAGCAGTTCTTC	CASSLGPSGNNEQFF
-	few	TRBV9	TRBJ2-1	TGTGCCAGCAGCCCCGAGGGAAGGGGGGGCGTAAATGAGCAGTTCTTC	CASSPEGRGGVNEQFF
TRBD1	many	TRBV7-2	TRBJ2-2	TGTGCCAGCAGCTTCCCGGACAGGGGGGGGACCGGGGAGCTGTTTTTT	CASSFPDRGGTGELFF
-	few	TRBV4-1	TRBJ2-7	TGCGCCAGCAGCCCTGAACGGGGGAACTACGAGCAGTACTTC	CASSPERGNYEQYF
-	few	TRBV5-1	TRBJ2-5	TGCGCCAGCAGCCGTACCGAAAGGATTGAAGAGACCCAGTACTTC	CASSRTERIEETQYF
-	many	TRBV5-1	TRBJ1-1	TGCGCCAGCAGCTTGGCCCCCCTAAAGGACACTGAAGCTTTCTTT	CASSLAPLKDTEAFF
-	-	TRBV6-1	TRBJ1-4	TGTGCCAGCAGCCCTGAGACAGGCCACCCGGGGACTAATGAAAAACTGTTTTTT	CASSPETGHPGTNEKLFF
-	-	TRBV15	TRBJ1-2	TGTGCCACCAGCAGAAAAGCGTGGGACGCAGGATATGGCTACACCTTC	CATSRKAWDAGYGYTF
TRBD2	-	TRBV9	TRBJ2-7	TGTGCCAGCTGCCTCGGGACTAGCTTTTACGAGCAATACTTC	CASCLGTSFYEQYF
-	many	TRBV20-1	TRBJ1-2	TGCAGTGCTCGGGTCTACCAGGATGGCTACACCTTC	CSARVYQDGYTF
-	few	TRBV5-5	TRBJ1-4	TGTGCCAGCAGCTTGTTTGCAGGGTTTAATGAAAAACTGTTTTTT	CASSLFAGFNEKLFF
TRBD1	many	TRBV7-2	TRBJ1-2	TGTGCCAGCAGCCGACAACGGACAGGGCCTTATATATTC	CASSRQRTGPYIF
-	many	TRBV3-1	TRBJ2-2	TGTGCCAGCAGCCAAGAGCTCTCGAACACCGGGGAGCTGTTTTTT	CASSQELSNTGELFF
-	many	TRBV30	TRBJ2-1	TGTGCCTGGAGTTTATGGCAGGGCAATGAGCAGTTCTTC	CAWSLWQGNEQFF
TRBD1	many	TRBV5-1	TRBJ1-1	TGCGCCAGCAGCTCGAACAGGGGCGGGAACACTGAAGCTTTCTTT	CASSSNRGGNTEAFF